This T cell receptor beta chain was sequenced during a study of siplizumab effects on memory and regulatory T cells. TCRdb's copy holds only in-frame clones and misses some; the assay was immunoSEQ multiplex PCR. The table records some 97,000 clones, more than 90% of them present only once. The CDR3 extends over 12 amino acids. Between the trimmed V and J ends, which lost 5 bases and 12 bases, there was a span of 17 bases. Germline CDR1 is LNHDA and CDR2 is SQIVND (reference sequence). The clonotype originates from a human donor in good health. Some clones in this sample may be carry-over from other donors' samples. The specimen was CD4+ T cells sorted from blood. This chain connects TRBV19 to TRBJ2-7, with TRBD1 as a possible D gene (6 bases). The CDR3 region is CASSEPTGYPYF. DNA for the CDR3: TGTGCCAGTAGTGAACCCACAGGGTATCCGTACTTC.